The rows below give T cell receptor beta chains drawn from one sample of a study of metastatic and nonmetastatic thyroid tumors. TCRdb redid the clone calls on the PCR reads using MiXCR. This table has 30,000 to 35,000 clones, around 32% appearing once. Material for sequencing was blood. The receptor source for this set is a female donor with papillary thyroid cancer or a benign thyroid nodule (not recorded which). Some clones in this sample may be carry-over from other donors' samples. The CDR3 runs from the conserved cysteine through the conserved F or W. D genes are given only for firm matches. A row's size may be missing; if present it is once, few, many or a size class.

D	size	V	J	CDR3	DNA
-	few	TRBV24-1	TRBJ2-7	CATTDIGSRSYEQYF	TGTGCCACCACAGATATCGGTAGCCGATCCTACGAGCAGTACTTC
TRBD2	many	TRBV20-1	TRBJ2-2	CSARESIAGEAGELFF	TGCAGTGCTAGGGAATCCATAGCGGGAGAGGCCGGGGAGCTGTTTTTT
-	-	TRBV6-1	TRBJ1-1	CASSEGPQGAFF	TGTGCCAGCAGTGAAGGGCCCCAAGGAGCTTTCTTT
-	many	TRBV28	TRBJ2-5	CASSLNIGETQYF	TGTGCCAGCAGTTTAAACATTGGGGAGACCCAGTACTTC
-	few	TRBV2	TRBJ1-6	CASTREVSNSPLHF	TGTGCCAGCACCAGGGAGGTTAGCAATTCACCCCTCCACTTT
-	many	TRBV3-1	TRBJ1-5	CASSQDLAQPQHF	TGTGCCAGCAGCCAAGATCTGGCCCAGCCCCAGCATTTT
-	few	TRBV28	TRBJ2-7	CASSFLGINEQYF	TGCGCCAGCAGTTTCCTTGGTATAAACGAGCAGTACTTC
TRBD1	many	TRBV19	TRBJ1-4	CASSLSGTENEKLFF	TGTGCCAGTAGTCTCTCCGGGACAGAGAATGAAAAACTGTTTTTT
-	-	TRBV5-1	TRBJ2-3	CASSFSTDTQYF	TGCGCCAGCAGCTTTAGCACAGATACGCAGTATTTT
-	many	TRBV28	TRBJ1-1	CASSLQHHTEAFF	TGTGCCAGCAGTCTCCAACATCACACTGAAGCTTTCTTT
-	once	TRBV30	TRBJ2-2	CAWSVSLHGELFF	TGTGCCTGGAGTGTATCGCTACACGGGGAGCTGTTTTTT
TRBD2	many	TRBV6-1	TRBJ2-1	CASCASAGVSSYNEQFF	TGTGCCAGCTGTGCATCAGCGGGGGTTAGCTCCTACAATGAGCAGTTCTTC
TRBD2	few	TRBV27	TRBJ2-3	CASILTSGSTDAQYF	TGTGCCAGCATTTTAACTAGCGGGAGCACAGATGCGCAGTATTTT
TRBD2	-	TRBV30	TRBJ2-7	CAWSASGVNRYEQYF	TGTGCCTGGAGTGCTAGCGGGGTTAATCGCTACGAGCAGTACTTC
-	-	TRBV4-1	TRBJ2-2	CASKAPISGELFF	TGCGCCAGCAAAGCTCCGATTTCGGGGGAGCTGTTTTTT
-	many	TRBV2	TRBJ2-7	CASSPSYEQYF	TGTGCCAGCAGTCCGTCCTACGAGCAGTACTTC
TRBD2	many	TRBV6-2/TRBV6-3	TRBJ2-3	CASSPRLAQSTDTQYF	TGTGCCAGCAGTCCCCGACTAGCGCAGAGCACAGATACGCAGTATTTT
-	-	TRBV20-1	TRBJ2-1	CSARDAAQGGGTYTEQFF	TGCAGTGCTAGAGATGCGGCCCAAGGAGGGGGCACCTATACTGAGCAGTTCTTC
-	many	TRBV6-2/TRBV6-3	TRBJ2-5	CASSRIYFFGQPQETQYF	TGTGCCAGCAGTCGAATCTATTTTTTCGGACAGCCGCAAGAGACCCAGTACTTC
-	few	TRBV20-1	TRBJ2-7	CSASSSGAPGVDEQYF	TGCAGTGCTAGCTCCTCCGGGGCCCCTGGTGTGGATGAGCAGTACTTC
TRBD1	many	TRBV12-3/TRBV12-4	TRBJ1-1	CASQTGEGYTEAFF	TGTGCCAGCCAAACAGGGGAGGGTTACACTGAAGCTTTCTTT
TRBD2	many	TRBV7-2	TRBJ2-1	CASSFQQTSGRAYEQFF	TGTGCCAGCAGCTTCCAACAGACTAGCGGGAGGGCCTATGAGCAGTTCTTC
TRBD1	many	TRBV2	TRBJ1-4	CASSPRQGIGKLFF	TGTGCCAGCAGTCCAAGACAGGGTATCGGAAAACTGTTTTTT
TRBD1	-	TRBV5-1	TRBJ2-7	CASGTGTHEQYF	TGCGCCAGCGGGACAGGGACCCACGAGCAGTACTTC
TRBD1	-	TRBV2	TRBJ2-7	CASWTGLSEHYF	TGTGCCAGCTGGACAGGGTTGTCCGAGCACTACTTC
-	many	TRBV4-3	TRBJ1-2	CASSQDAGPLVSYGYTF	TGCGCCAGCAGCCAAGATGCCGGTCCCTTAGTCTCCTATGGCTACACCTTC
-	few	TRBV6-1	TRBJ1-6	CASSGTGLTLHF	TGTGCCAGCAGTGGAACGGGGCTCACCCTCCACTTT
-	-	TRBV11-2	TRBJ2-5	CASSTGARETQNF	TGTGCCAGCAGCACGGGGGCTAGGGAGACCCAGAACTTC
TRBD1	-	TRBV18	TRBJ1-3	CASSPGVSGQGGTGNTIYF	TGTGCCAGCTCACCCGGCGTTTCGGGACAGGGGGGAACTGGAAACACCATATATTTT
TRBD1	many	TRBV28	TRBJ1-2	CASSSPSGGYGYTF	TGTGCCAGCAGTTCCCCTTCAGGGGGATATGGCTACACCTTC
TRBD1	many	TRBV20-1	TRBJ1-1	CRRPKWGQNSNTEAFF	TGCAGGCGACCGAAGTGGGGACAGAACTCAAACACTGAAGCTTTCTTT
-	many	TRBV27	TRBJ1-2	CASTMSASNYGYTF	TGTGCCAGCACCATGTCAGCCTCTAACTATGGCTACACCTTC
-	-	TRBV5-1	TRBJ2-3	CASSLELSTDTQYF	TGCGCCAGCAGCTTGGAACTGAGCACAGATACGCAGTATTTT
-	once	TRBV11-2	TRBJ1-1	CASSLDKLGATNTEAFF	TGTGCCAGCAGCTTAGATAAACTGGGGGCAACGAACACTGAAGCTTTCTTT
TRBD2	many	TRBV12-3/TRBV12-4	TRBJ2-7	CASSQTSGYEQYF	TGTGCCAGCAGTCAGACTAGCGGCTACGAGCAGTACTTC
-	few	TRBV6-1	TRBJ2-1	CASSALTVTRAFGEQFF	TGTGCCAGCAGTGCCTTAACCGTGACTAGAGCCTTCGGTGAGCAATTCTTC
-	many	TRBV19	TRBJ1-1	CASSTGLSTEAFF	TGTGCCAGTAGCACAGGGTTGAGCACTGAAGCTTTCTTT
TRBD2	-	TRBV15	TRBJ2-1	CATSRGVGGSFF	TGTGCCACCAGCAGAGGAGTGGGAGGGTCTTTCTTC
-	many	TRBV3-1	TRBJ2-1	CASSSPRESYNEQFF	TGTGCCAGCAGCTCCCCCAGGGAATCCTACAATGAGCAGTTCTTC
-	-	TRBV28	TRBJ2-2	CASSLSQGLGTRELFF	TGTGCCAGCAGTTTATCACAGGGATTAGGTACACGGGAGCTGTTTTTT
-	many	TRBV6-5	TRBJ1-4	CASSYSGEGWEKLFF	TGTGCCAGCAGTTACTCGGGGGAAGGATGGGAAAAACTGTTTTTT
TRBD1	many	TRBV5-8	TRBJ1-2	CASRRGLDGYTF	TGTGCCAGCAGAAGGGGGCTGGATGGCTACACCTTC
-	many	TRBV4-3	TRBJ1-6	CASSLQRDVRYGLHF	TGCGCCAGCAGCCTCCAAAGGGACGTTCGTTACGGCCTCCACTTT
TRBD2	few	TRBV20-1	TRBJ2-3	CSAAGLAGGPGGTDTQYF	TGCAGTGCTGCAGGACTAGCGGGAGGGCCAGGTGGCACAGATACGCAGTATTTT
TRBD1	few	TRBV29-1	TRBJ2-7	CSVEGQASSYEQYF	TGCAGCGTGGAAGGACAGGCGAGCTCCTACGAGCAGTACTTC
TRBD1	many	TRBV11-3	TRBJ2-1	CASSSQGAVNEQFF	TGTGCCAGCAGCTCGCAGGGGGCTGTAAATGAGCAGTTCTTC
TRBD1	medium-sized	TRBV30	TRBJ2-7	CAWTGTDRWEQYF	TGTGCCTGGACGGGGACAGACCGATGGGAGCAGTACTTC
TRBD1	-	TRBV27	TRBJ1-2	CASRLGTVGGYTF	TGTGCCAGCAGATTAGGGACAGTTGGTGGCTACACCTTC
TRBD1	many	TRBV29-1	TRBJ2-7	CSVEARDRGLYEQYF	TGCAGCGTTGAAGCTCGGGACAGGGGGCTCTACGAGCAGTACTTC
-	-	TRBV4-3	TRBJ1-5	CASSQDLPGNQPQHF	TGCGCCAGCAGCCAAGATTTACCGGGCAATCAGCCCCAGCATTTT
TRBD1	-	TRBV6-1	TRBJ2-7	CASSLSRDRAHEQYF	TGTGCCAGCAGTTTATCCCGGGACAGGGCTCACGAGCAGTACTTC
TRBD1	-	TRBV10-1	TRBJ1-1	CASSEYRTGSNTEAFF	TGCGCCAGCAGTGAGTATAGGACAGGGTCGAACACTGAAGCTTTCTTT
TRBD2	many	TRBV6-2/TRBV6-3	TRBJ2-3	CASSTYSGRVDTDTQYF	TGTGCCAGCAGCACTTATAGCGGGAGGGTGGACACAGATACGCAGTATTTT
-	many	TRBV20-1	TRBJ1-1	CSAKRGGGTTEAFF	TGCAGTGCTAAACGGGGAGGGGGTACGACTGAAGCTTTCTTT
TRBD1	-	TRBV20-1	TRBJ2-7	CSAQEWDRRREEYF	TGCAGTGCTCAGGAATGGGACAGGCGTAGAGAGGAGTACTTC
-	once	TRBV5-1	TRBJ2-7	CASSLARFYEQYF	TGCGCCAGCAGCTTGGCCCGATTCTACGAGCAGTACTTC
-	many	TRBV7-2	TRBJ2-3	CASSLGRGTDTQYF	TGTGCCAGCAGCTTAGGCAGGGGCACAGATACGCAGTATTTT
-	many	TRBV3-1	TRBJ2-7	CASSQAGLAEQYF	TGTGCCAGCAGCCAAGCCGGACTCGCCGAGCAGTACTTC
-	many	TRBV19	TRBJ1-2	CASRSQGGYTF	TGTGCCAGTAGATCGCAGGGGGGCTACACCTTC